These 7 T cell receptor beta chains were sequenced from one sample in a study of blood T cell repertoires in COVID-19. Profiled with immunoSEQ multiplex PCR; TCRdb holds only in-frame clones, not every one. The sample yields some 220,000 clones, approximately 90% seen once. Sample: PBMCs or T cells enriched from blood (not recorded which). The receptors shown here come from a woman aged 25 to 45 who had recovered from COVID-19.

The V and J genes are TRBV7-9 and TRBJ2-7; possible D gene TRBD2, 6 bases. Trimming cost V 6 bases and J 5 bases, with 23 bases left between them. This CDR3 contains 16 residues. CDR1 is SEHNR and CDR2 is FQNEAQ in the germline V gene (reference sequence). The CDR3 region is CASRPQGTPGGNEQYF. The CDR3 coding sequence is TGTGCCAGCAGACCTCAAGGGACCCCCGGGGGAAACGAGCAGTACTTC. The full variable domain, completed using reference TRBV7-9 and TRBJ2-7, is DTGVSQNPRHKITKRGQNVTFRCDPISEHNRLYWYRQTLGQGPEFLTYFQNEAQLEKSRLLSDRFSAERPKGSFSTLEIQRTEQGDSAMYLCASRPQGTPGGNEQYFGPGTRLTVT.

The V and J genes are TRBV12-3 or TRBV12-4 and TRBJ1-2; D uncertain. This CDR3 is built from 13 residues. V dropped 3 bases and J dropped 3 bases, with 8 bases sitting between them. CDR3 loop: CASSFGEYYGYTF. In DNA, the CDR3 is TGTGCCAGCAGTTTTGGGGAGTACTATGGCTACACCTTC.

This clone was observed once. The chain is built from TRBV15 and TRBJ2-7, with 9 bases identical to TRBD1. The length of the CDR3 is 15 residues. With V trimmed by 5 bases and J by 5 bases, 10 bases remained unmatched. Germline CDR1 is LNHNV and CDR2 is YYDKDF (reference sequence). The CDR3: CATSQNRGRRNEQYF. In DNA form, the CDR3 reads TGTGCCACCAGCCAGAACAGGGGGCGCAGGAACGAGCAGTACTTC. Combining the CDR3 with reference TRBV15 and TRBJ2-7 gives the whole variable domain DAMVIQNPRYQVTQFGKPVTLSCSQTLNHNVMYWYQQKSSQAPKLLFHYYDKDFNNEADTPDNFQSRRPNTSFCFLDIRSPGLGDTAMYLCATSQNRGRRNEQYFGPGTRLTVT.

The CDR3 DNA follows: TGTGCCAGCAGCTTAGTGGCCAGGGACACTGAAGCTTTCTTT. Protein product: CASSLVARDTEAFF. This chain links TRBV7-2 with TRBJ1-1, with D perhaps matching TRBD1 (5 bases). V was pared by 1 base and J by 3 bases, with 9 bases between. From germline, CDR1 is SGHTA and CDR2 FQGNSA. The CDR3 covers 14 residues.

This chain joins TRBV12-1 and TRBJ2-7; the DNA was not used to check the table's D call, TRBD2. TRBV12-1 is a documented pseudogene. The CDR3 is 13 residues long. Here the CDR3 DNA reads TGTGCCAGCAGCTTGCGGCAAGACTACGAGCAGTACTTC. Translated: CASSLRQDYEQYF.

The chain recombines TRBV4-1 with TRBJ2-5; TRBD1 is a possible D gene (6 bases). The CDR3 length is 15 residues. The germline V and J ends were trimmed by 4 bases and 2 bases, with 14 bases remaining between them. CDR1 is MGHRA, CDR2 YSYEKL, per germline. The CDR3 DNA follows: TGCGCCAGCAGCCCTCCACAGGGTGGGCAAGAGACCCAGTACTTC. Translating gives CASSPPQGGQETQYF.

About this clone itself: Additional DNA sequences in this sample encode the identical CDR3. The J gene is TRBJ2-5, the V gene TRBV19, with 9 nucleotides matching TRBD2. The V gene end was trimmed by 3 bases and the J gene end by 5 bases; junction bases not matched to a gene: 7. This CDR3 has 15 residues. CDR1 is LNHDA, CDR2 SQIVND, per germline (reference sequence). CDR3 in DNA: TGTGCCAGTAGTATTCGGGCGGGGGGGCTGGAGACCCAGTACTTC. Protein: CASSIRAGGLETQYF.